The 25 T cell receptor beta chains listed next were all sequenced from one sample in a study of cytomegalovirus exposure and HLA in healthy donors. Amplification used 60 Vbeta primers and 13 Jbeta primers. This table comes from immunoSEQ multiplex PCR, and its TCRdb copy is limited to in-frame clones, with some not included. Counted here are about 75,000 clones, 65% to 90% occurring once; the ten biggest clones make up 18%. The sequenced sample was PBMCs. These receptor sequences come from a man between 70 and 80 years old in good health and CMV-seropositive.

V gene TRBV10-3 combines with J gene TRBJ1-5, with TRBD1 matching over 9 bases. This CDR3 is built from 14 residues. The V gene end was trimmed by 4 bases and the J gene end by 7 bases; junction bases not matched to a gene: 5. Germline CDR1 is ENHRY and CDR2 is SYGVKD. CDR3 in DNA: TGTGCCATCAGTGTACAGGGGGCTCAACAGCCCCAGCATTTT. Translating it yields CAISVQGAQQPQHF.

This clone was counted a single time. This rearrangement joins TRBV7-9 to TRBJ1-4, with 9 bases lining up with TRBD1. The CDR3 spans 13 residues. V shed 6 bases and J 7 bases; nucleotides not matched to a gene: 3. CDR1 SEHNR and CDR2 FQNEAQ come from the germline V gene (reference sequence). For the CDR3, the DNA is TGTGCCAGCAGGGGACAGGGAACTGAAAAACTGTTTTTT. This gives the protein CASRGQGTEKLFF.

The chain uses TRBV7-8 and TRBJ1-2; tentatively, D is TRBD1 (5 bases). The CDR3 runs 12 residues. V dropped 5 bases and J dropped 9 bases, with 13 bases sitting between them. Germline CDR1 SGHVS, CDR2 FQNEAQ. The CDR3 loop is CASSPGGWSYTF. In nucleotides, the CDR3 is TGTGCCAGCAGCCCGGGGGGATGGAGCTACACCTTC.

DNA for the CDR3: TGTGCCAGCAGACCCCCACTACTCTACGAGCAGTACTTC. It translates to CASRPPLLYEQYF. This chain connects TRBV28 to TRBJ2-7; no clear D. Per germline, CDR1 MDHEN and CDR2 SYDVKM. V was pared by 6 bases and J by 3 bases, with 12 bases between. The CDR3 is 13 amino acids.

The chain is built from TRBV2 and TRBJ2-5; 12 bases match TRBD2. The junction had 7 bases not matched to a gene; V was cut back by 5 bases and J by 6 bases. This CDR3 has 15 residues. The germline gives CDR1 SNHLY, CDR2 FYNNEI. CDR3 DNA sequence: TGTGCCAGCAGTCCGCCGACTAGCGGGGGAAAGACCCAGTACTTC. Its translation is CASSPPTSGGKTQYF.

The V gene is TRBV7-2, the J gene TRBJ2-7, with 10 bases identical to TRBD2. The CDR3 is 18 amino acids. Germline V CDR1 and CDR2: SGHTA, FQGNSA. J was trimmed by 0 bases and V by 1 base; bases with no gene match: 9. The CDR3 DNA follows: TGTGCCAGCAGCTTAGTCGCTAGCGGGGGCCCCACCTCCTACGAGCAGTACTTC. It specifies CASSLVASGGPTSYEQYF.

This rearrangement joins TRBV19 to TRBJ1-5; 8 positions agree with TRBD1. V lost 10 bases to trimming and J lost 3 bases; unmatched junction nucleotides: 5. This CDR3 is 13 amino acids long. Germline V gene lookup returns CDR1 LNHDA and CDR2 SQIVND (reference sequence). The chain's CDR3 is CAIQGANNQPQHF. The DNA for the CDR3 is TGTGCCATTCAGGGGGCTAACAATCAGCCCCAGCATTTT.

The CDR3 loop is CASSPVGGGTDTQYF. CDR3 sequence (DNA): TGCGCCAGCAGCCCAGTGGGGGGGGGCACAGATACGCAGTATTTT. The chain combines TRBV4-3 with TRBJ2-3; TRBD2 aligns across 7 bases. V shed 4 bases and J 1 base; nucleotides not matched to a gene: 5. This CDR3 region has 15 residues. Germline assignment: CDR1 LGHNA and CDR2 YSLEER.

Of note for this clone: This specimen includes other DNA sequences encoding the same CDR3. The J gene is TRBJ2-7, the V gene TRBV4-3; 11 nucleotides agree with TRBD1. The CDR3 contains 15 residues. V lost 3 bases and J lost 1; bases outside the gene matches: 2. The germline CDR1 and CDR2 sequences are LGHNA and YSLEER. The CDR3 nucleotides read TGCGCCAGCAGCCAGGGGACAGGGGGATCCTACGAGCAGTACTTC. Residues: CASSQGTGGSYEQYF.

This rearrangement joins TRBV6-5 to TRBJ1-1, with D hard to call. Trimming left V 6 bases short and J 2 bases short, with 13 bases between. Germline V gene sequence: CDR1 MNHEY, CDR2 SVGAGI. The CDR3 is made up of 14 amino acids. The CDR3 DNA reads as TGTGCCAGCAGGATTCAGGCGTCAAACACTGAAGCTTTCTTT. Translation gives CASRIQASNTEAFF.

The chain carries TRBV19 and TRBJ1-5, with TRBD1 matching 9 bases. The V gene's germline CDR1 is LNHDA and CDR2 SQIVND (reference sequence). V lost 1 base and J lost 7; bases outside the gene matches: 5. The CDR3 sequence is 15 residues long. The CDR3 region has the DNA TGTGCCAGTAGTATAGGCGGGACAGGGAAACAGCCCCAGCATTTT. Translated, it gives CASSIGGTGKQPQHF.

This sequence joins TRBV29-1 and TRBJ2-1; D might be TRBD1 (6 bases). This CDR3 is 15 amino acids long. Germline loops: CDR1 SQVTM, CDR2 ANQGSEA. Trimming took 1 base from V and 8 from J, leaving 18 bases between them. Written as DNA, the CDR3 is TGCAGCGTTGAAGTTAGGTCAGGGGCTAGAGATGAGCAGTTCTTC. Its translation: CSVEVRSGARDEQFF.

V gene TRBV7-2 combines with J gene TRBJ2-1, with unresolved D. V was pared by 4 bases and J by 9 bases, with 7 bases between. Germline values: CDR1 SGHTA, CDR2 FQGNSA. The CDR3 is 11 residues long. The CDR3 protein is CASSSSFEQFF. The CDR3 DNA reads as TGTGCCAGCAGCTCCTCCTTTGAGCAGTTCTTC.

The chain has TRBV5-8 and TRBJ2-3, with 7 bases fitting TRBD1. After removal of 4 bases from V and 0 bases from J, the junction contained 11 bases not matched to a gene. The CDR3 has 17 residues. Germline V gene data show CDR1 as SGHTS and CDR2 as YDEGEE. CDR3 loop: CASSDHRGFTSTDTQYF. CDR3 bases: TGTGCCAGCAGCGATCACAGGGGATTTACTAGCACAGATACGCAGTATTTT.

The chain couples TRBV20-1 to TRBJ2-4; no clear D gene. Germline V lookup: CDR1 DFQATT, CDR2 SNEGSKA (reference sequence). Trimming took off 4 bases at V and 6 bases at J, with 7 bases between the two ends. This CDR3 spans 11 amino acids. CDR3 nucleotides: TGCAGTGCTAAGACGGGAAACATTCAGTACTTC. Translated: CSAKTGNIQYF.

This clone was detected only once. V usage is TRBV4-1 and J usage is TRBJ2-7; 12 nucleotides agree with TRBD2. Per germline, CDR1 MGHRA and CDR2 YSYEKL. The junction had 2 bases not matched to a gene; V was cut back by 4 bases and J by 4 bases. The CDR3 runs 14 residues. The CDR3 coding sequence is TGCGCCAGCAGCCCTCTAGCGGGAGGGTACGAGCAGTACTTC. Amino acids: CASSPLAGGYEQYF.

The V gene is TRBV7-9, the J gene TRBJ2-3; 7 nucleotides match TRBD1. The CDR3 sequence is 16 residues long. In germline, CDR1 is SEHNR, CDR2 FQNEAQ (reference sequence). With 5 bases clipped from V and 1 base from J, the junction kept 9 bases outside the gene matches. The CDR3 protein is CASSLTRQGGTDTQYF. CDR3 DNA sequence: TGTGCCAGCAGCCTAACGAGACAGGGCGGCACAGATACGCAGTATTTT.

This clone was observed once. The chain joins TRBV4-1 to TRBJ2-3; 16 nucleotides line up with TRBD2. Germline-derived CDR1 and CDR2 are MGHRA and YSYEKL. CDR3 length: 18 residues. Unmatched junction bases numbered 5, after V lost 2 bases and J lost 3 bases. The CDR3 spells CASSQPGLAGGPTDTQYF. CDR3 nucleotides: TGCGCCAGCAGCCAACCGGGACTAGCGGGGGGGCCGACAGATACGCAGTATTTT.

The chain carries TRBV9 and TRBJ2-2; D ambiguous. Germline CDR1 reads SGDLS; CDR2 reads YYNGEE. Trimming shortened V by 0 bases and J by 8 bases, and 11 bases separated the two germline ends. The CDR3 is made up of 14 amino acids. The CDR3: CASSVALPSGELFF. As DNA, the CDR3 is TGTGCCAGCAGCGTAGCTCTACCCTCGGGGGAGCTGTTTTTT.

This chain uses TRBV2 with TRBJ2-1; weak D call: TRBD1 (5 bases). The CDR3 spans 15 residues. The V gene's germline CDR1 is SNHLY and CDR2 FYNNEI. V was clipped by 1 base and J by 0 bases, with 7 bases between them. The CDR3 loop is CASSEGGFSYNEQFF. The CDR3 DNA is TGTGCCAGCAGTGAAGGGGGCTTCTCCTACAATGAGCAGTTCTTC.

V is TRBV10-3 and J is TRBJ1-2, with 9 bases fitting TRBD1. Germline-derived CDR1 and CDR2 are ENHRY and SYGVKD. The CDR3 is made up of 17 amino acids. J lost 2 bases, V lost 5 bases, and 12 bases had no gene match. CDR3 sequence: CAISPTGTGMENYGYTF. The CDR3 coding sequence is TGTGCCATCAGTCCAACCGGGACAGGGATGGAGAACTATGGCTACACCTTC.

The chain recombines TRBV7-3 with TRBJ1-6; D call uncertain. CDR1 is SGHTA, CDR2 FQGTGA, per germline. CDR3 length equals 14 residues. V was clipped by 5 bases and J by 7 bases, with 12 bases between them. CDR3 region: CASSPGGMNSPLHF. CDR3 sequence (DNA): TGTGCCAGCAGCCCCGGCGGAATGAATTCACCCCTCCACTTT.

This clone appeared a single time. This sequence joins TRBV7-9 and TRBJ2-2; D gene unclear. CDR1 is SEHNR and CDR2 is FQNEAQ in the germline V gene (reference sequence). CDR3 length equals 14 residues. Deletions cut 5 bases from V and 4 bases from J, with 11 bases between. CDR3 DNA sequence: TGTGCCAGCAGCCTCCAGGTGGGCACCGGGGAGCTGTTTTTT. It codes for CASSLQVGTGELFF.

This clone came up a few times. The genes are TRBV7-9 and TRBJ1-4; D perhaps matches TRBD1 (5 bases). This CDR3 has 15 amino acids. V was clipped by 5 bases and J by 3 bases, with 13 bases between them. Per germline, CDR1 SEHNR and CDR2 FQNEAQ (reference sequence). The CDR3 DNA sequence: TGTGCCAGCAGCCGGCGGGGGTTCCCTAATGAAAAACTGTTTTTT. It specifies CASSRRGFPNEKLFF.

In its sample, this clone was seen once. The V and J genes are TRBV6-5 and TRBJ1-6; 8 positions match TRBD1. CDR3 length equals 15 residues. Per germline, CDR1 MNHEY and CDR2 SVGAGI. The V gene end was trimmed by 2 bases and the J gene end by 7 bases; junction bases not matched to a gene: 4. The CDR3 region is CASSYETGVNSPLHF. The CDR3 bases are TGTGCCAGCAGTTACGAGACAGGGGTCAATTCACCCCTCCACTTT.